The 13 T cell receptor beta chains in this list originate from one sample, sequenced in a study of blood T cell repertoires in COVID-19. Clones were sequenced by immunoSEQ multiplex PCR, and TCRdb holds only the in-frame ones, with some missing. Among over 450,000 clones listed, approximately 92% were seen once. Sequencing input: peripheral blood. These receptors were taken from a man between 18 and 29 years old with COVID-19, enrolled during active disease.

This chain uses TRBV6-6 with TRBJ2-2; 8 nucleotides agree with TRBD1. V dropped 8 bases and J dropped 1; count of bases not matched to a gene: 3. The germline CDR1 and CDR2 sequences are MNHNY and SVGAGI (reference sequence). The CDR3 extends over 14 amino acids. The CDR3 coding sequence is TGTGCCAGCGGAGGACAGGGGAACACCGGGGAGCTGTTTTTT. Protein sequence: CASGGQGNTGELFF.

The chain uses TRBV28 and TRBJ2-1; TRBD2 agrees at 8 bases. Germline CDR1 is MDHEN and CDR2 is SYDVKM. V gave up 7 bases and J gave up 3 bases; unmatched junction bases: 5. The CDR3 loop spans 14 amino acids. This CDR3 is CASIREGHYNEQFF. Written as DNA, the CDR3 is TGTGCCAGCATACGGGAGGGTCACTACAATGAGCAGTTCTTC.

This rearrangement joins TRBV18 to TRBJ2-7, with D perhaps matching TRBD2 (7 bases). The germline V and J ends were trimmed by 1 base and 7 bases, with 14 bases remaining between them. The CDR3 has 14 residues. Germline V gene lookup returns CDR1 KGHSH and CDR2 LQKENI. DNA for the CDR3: TGTGCCAGCTCACCACGAGGGGGGGGCGAGGAGCAGTACTTC. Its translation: CASSPRGGGEEQYF.

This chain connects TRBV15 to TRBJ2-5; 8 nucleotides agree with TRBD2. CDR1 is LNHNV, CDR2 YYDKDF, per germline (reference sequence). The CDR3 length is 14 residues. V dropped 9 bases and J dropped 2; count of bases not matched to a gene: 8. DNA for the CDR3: TGTGCCACGCGACCGGGACTAGTTCAAGAGACCCAGTACTTC. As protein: CATRPGLVQETQYF.

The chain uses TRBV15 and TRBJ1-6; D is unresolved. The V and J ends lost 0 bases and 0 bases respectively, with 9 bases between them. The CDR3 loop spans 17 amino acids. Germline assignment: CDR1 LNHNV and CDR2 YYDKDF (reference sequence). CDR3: CATSRDTSSSYNSPLHF. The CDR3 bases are TGTGCCACCAGCAGAGATACTAGTAGCTCCTATAATTCACCCCTCCACTTT.

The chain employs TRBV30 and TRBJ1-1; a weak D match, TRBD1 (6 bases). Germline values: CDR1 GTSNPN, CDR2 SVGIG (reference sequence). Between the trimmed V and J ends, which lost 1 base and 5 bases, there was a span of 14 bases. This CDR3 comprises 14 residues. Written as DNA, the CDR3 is TGTGCCTGGAGTGGGGGGCGGGAGCGGACTGAAGCTTTCTTT. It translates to CAWSGGRERTEAFF.

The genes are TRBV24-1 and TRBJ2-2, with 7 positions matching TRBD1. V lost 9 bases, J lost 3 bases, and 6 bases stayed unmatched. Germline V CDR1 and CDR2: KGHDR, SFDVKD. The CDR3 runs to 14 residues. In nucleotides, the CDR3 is TGTGCCACCCAGACAGGGATGGACACCGGGGAGCTGTTTTTT. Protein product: CATQTGMDTGELFF.

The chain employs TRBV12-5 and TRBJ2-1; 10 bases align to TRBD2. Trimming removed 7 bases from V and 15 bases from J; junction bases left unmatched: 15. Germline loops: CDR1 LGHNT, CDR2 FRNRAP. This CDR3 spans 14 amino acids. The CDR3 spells CASAPPVVAGGGFF. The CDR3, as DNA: TGTGCTAGTGCCCCTCCGGTCGTAGCGGGGGGCGGGTTCTTC. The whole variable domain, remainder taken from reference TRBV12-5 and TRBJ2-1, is DARVTQTPRHKVTEMGQEVTMRCQPILGHNTVFWYRQTMMQGLELLAYFRNRAPLDDSGMPKDRFSAEMPDATLATLKIQPSEPRDSAVYFCASAPPVVAGGGFFGPGTRLTVL.

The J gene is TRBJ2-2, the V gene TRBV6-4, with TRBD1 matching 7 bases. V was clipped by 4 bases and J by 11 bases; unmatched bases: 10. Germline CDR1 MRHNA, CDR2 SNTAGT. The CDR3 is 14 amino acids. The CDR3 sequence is CASSGYRGLRELFF. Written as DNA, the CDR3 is TGTGCCAGCAGTGGATACAGGGGATTGCGAGAGCTGTTTTTT.

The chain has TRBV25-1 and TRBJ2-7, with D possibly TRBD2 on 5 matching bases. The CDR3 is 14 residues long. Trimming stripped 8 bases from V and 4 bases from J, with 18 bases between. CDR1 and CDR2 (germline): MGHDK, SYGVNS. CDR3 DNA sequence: TGTGCCAGCTCACCACAATCGGACTCTTACGAGCAGTACTTC. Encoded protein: CASSPQSDSYEQYF.

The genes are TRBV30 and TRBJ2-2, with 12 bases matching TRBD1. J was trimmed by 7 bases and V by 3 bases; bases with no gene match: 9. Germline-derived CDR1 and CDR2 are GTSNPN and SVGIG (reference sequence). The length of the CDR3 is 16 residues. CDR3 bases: TGTGCCTGGAGCTCAGGGACAGGGGGCTATTTCGGGGAGCTGTTTTTT. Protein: CAWSSGTGGYFGELFF.

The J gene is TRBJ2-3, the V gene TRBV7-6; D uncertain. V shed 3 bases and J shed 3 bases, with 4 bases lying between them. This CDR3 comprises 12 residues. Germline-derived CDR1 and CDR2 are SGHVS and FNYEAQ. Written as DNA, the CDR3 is TGTGCCAGCAGCTTGTCGACAGATACGCAGTATTTT. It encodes CASSLSTDTQYF. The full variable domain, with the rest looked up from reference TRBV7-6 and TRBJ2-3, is GAGVSQSPRYKVTKRGQDVALRCDPISGHVSLYWYRQALGQGPEFLTYFNYEAQQDKSGLPNDRFSAERPEGSISTLTIQRTEQRDSAMYRCASSLSTDTQYFGPGTRLTVL.

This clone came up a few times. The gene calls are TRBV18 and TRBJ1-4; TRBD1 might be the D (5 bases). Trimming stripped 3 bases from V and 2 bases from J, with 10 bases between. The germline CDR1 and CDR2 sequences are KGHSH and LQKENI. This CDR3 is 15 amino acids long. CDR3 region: CASSPLPGTNEKLFF. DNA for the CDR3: TGTGCCAGCTCACCCCTTCCAGGGACTAATGAAAAACTGTTTTTT. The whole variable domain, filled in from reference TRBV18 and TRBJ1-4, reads NAGVMQNPRHLVRRRGQEARLRCSPMKGHSHVYWYRQLPEEGLKFMVYLQKENIIDESGMPKERFSAEFPKEGPSILRIQQVVRGDSAAYFCASSPLPGTNEKLFFGSGTQLSVL.